One TCR beta chain is described in this entry. This record belongs to a study of blood T cell repertoires in COVID-19. Study information: Acute and convalescent COVID-19 samples came from the United States, Italy and Spain. Sources were T cells, B-cell-depleted T cells, or PBMCs; the material itself was cDNA or gDNA.

The authors' processing: The authors estimated nucleated cell counts from reference gene primer amplification. The repertoire was sequenced with immunoSEQ multiplex PCR; TCRdb's copy has only in-frame clones and lacks some. The V and J calls and clone size were taken over from that table, and D and trimming were inferred from the DNA. The data show around 120,000 clones, roughly 69% seen once. This sequence originates from a man older than 75 with acute or convalescent COVID-19. The sample was peripheral blood.

The CDR3 protein is CASSSPESPLHF. The CDR3 bases are TGTGCCAGCAGCTCCCCCGAGTCACCCCTCCACTTT. The chain employs TRBV5-5 and TRBJ1-6, with D hard to call. The CDR3 is made up of 12 amino acids. Germline V gene sequence: CDR1 SGHKS, CDR2 YYEKEE (reference sequence). Trimming left V 3 bases short and J 10 bases short, with 8 bases between.